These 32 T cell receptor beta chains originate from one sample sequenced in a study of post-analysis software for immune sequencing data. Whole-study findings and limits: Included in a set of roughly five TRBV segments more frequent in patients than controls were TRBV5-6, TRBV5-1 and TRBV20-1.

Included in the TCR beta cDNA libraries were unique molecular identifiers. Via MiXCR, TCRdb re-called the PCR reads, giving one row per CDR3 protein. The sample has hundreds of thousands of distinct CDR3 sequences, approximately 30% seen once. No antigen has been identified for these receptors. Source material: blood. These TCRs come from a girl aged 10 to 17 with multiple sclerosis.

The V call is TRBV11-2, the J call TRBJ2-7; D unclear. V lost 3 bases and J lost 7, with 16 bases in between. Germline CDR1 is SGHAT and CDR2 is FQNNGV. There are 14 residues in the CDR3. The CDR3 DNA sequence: TGTGCCAGCAGCTTCATATCTGGCCTCGGGGAGCAGTACTTC. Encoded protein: CASSFISGLGEQYF.

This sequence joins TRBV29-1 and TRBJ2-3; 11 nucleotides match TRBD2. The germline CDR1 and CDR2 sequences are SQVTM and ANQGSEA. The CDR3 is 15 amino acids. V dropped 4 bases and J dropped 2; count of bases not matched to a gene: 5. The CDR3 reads CSVGSGRVNTDTQYF. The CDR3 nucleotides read TGCAGCGTTGGTAGCGGGAGGGTGAACACAGATACGCAGTATTTT.

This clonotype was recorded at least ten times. The CDR3 sequence: CASSLGDQAAYEQYF. CDR3 sequence (DNA): TGTGCCAGCAGCTTAGGAGACCAGGCAGCCTACGAGCAGTACTTC. The V and J genes are TRBV7-2 and TRBJ2-7; D unresolved. Germline V gives CDR1 SGHTA, CDR2 FQGNSA. The CDR3 spans 15 residues. Trimming shortened V by 1 base and J by 2 bases, and 12 bases separated the two germline ends.

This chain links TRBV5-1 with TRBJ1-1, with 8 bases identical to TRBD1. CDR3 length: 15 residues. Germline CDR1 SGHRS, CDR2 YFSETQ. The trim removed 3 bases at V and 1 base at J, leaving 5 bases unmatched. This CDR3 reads CASSWTGMGNTEAFF. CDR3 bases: TGCGCCAGCAGCTGGACAGGGATGGGGAACACTGAAGCTTTCTTT. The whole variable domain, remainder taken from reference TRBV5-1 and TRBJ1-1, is KAGVTQTPRYLIKTRGQQVTLSCSPISGHRSVSWYQQTPGQGLQFLFEYFSETQRNKGNFPGRFSGRQFSNSRSEMNVSTLELGDSALYLCASSWTGMGNTEAFFGQGTRLTVV.

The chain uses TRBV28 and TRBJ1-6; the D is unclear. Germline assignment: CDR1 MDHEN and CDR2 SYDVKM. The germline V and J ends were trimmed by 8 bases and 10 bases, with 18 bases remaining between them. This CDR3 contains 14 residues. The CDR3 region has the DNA TGTGCCAGCGTCTTTGCGAGGGCTATCTCACCCCTCCACTTT. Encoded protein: CASVFARAISPLHF.

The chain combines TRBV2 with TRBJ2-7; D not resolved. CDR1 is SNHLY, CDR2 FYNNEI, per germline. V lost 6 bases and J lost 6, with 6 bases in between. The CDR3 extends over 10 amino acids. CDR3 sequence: CASRGGEQYF. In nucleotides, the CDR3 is TGTGCCAGCAGGGGCGGCGAGCAGTACTTC.

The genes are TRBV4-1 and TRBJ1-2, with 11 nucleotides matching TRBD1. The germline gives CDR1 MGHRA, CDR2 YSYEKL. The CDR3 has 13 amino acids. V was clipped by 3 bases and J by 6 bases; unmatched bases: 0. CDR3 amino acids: CASSQGQGDGYTF. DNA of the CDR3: TGCGCCAGCAGCCAGGGACAGGGGGATGGCTACACCTTC.

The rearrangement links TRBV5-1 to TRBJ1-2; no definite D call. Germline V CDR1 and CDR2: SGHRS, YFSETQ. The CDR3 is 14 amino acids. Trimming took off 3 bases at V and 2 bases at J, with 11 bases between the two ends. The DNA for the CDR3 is TGCGCCAGCAGCTCGGAGGTACAAAACTATGGCTACACCTTC. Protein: CASSSEVQNYGYTF.

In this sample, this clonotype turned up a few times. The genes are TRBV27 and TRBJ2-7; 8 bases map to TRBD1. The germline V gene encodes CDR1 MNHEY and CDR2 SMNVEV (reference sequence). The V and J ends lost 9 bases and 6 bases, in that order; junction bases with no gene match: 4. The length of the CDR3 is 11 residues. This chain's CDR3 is CASRQGREQYF. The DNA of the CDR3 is TGTGCCAGTCGACAGGGGCGCGAGCAGTACTTC.

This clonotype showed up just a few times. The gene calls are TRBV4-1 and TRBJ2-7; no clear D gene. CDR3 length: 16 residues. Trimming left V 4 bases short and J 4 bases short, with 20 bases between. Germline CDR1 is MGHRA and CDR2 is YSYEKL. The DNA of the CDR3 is TGCGCCAGCAGCCCCGTCGTACGCCAGGTGGGGTACGAGCAGTACTTC. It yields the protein CASSPVVRQVGYEQYF.

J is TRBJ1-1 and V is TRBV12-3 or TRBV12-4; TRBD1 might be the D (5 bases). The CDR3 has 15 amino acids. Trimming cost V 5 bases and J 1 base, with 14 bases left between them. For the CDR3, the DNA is TGTGCCAGCAGTCGATCCACCCAGGGGAACACTGAAGCTTTCTTT. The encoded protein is CASSRSTQGNTEAFF.

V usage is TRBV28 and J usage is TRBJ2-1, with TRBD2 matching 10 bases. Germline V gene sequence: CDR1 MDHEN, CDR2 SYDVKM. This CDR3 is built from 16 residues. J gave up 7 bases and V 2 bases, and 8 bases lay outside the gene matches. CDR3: CASSLHTGLAENEQFF. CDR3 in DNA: TGTGCCAGCAGTTTACACACAGGACTAGCGGAAAATGAGCAGTTCTTC.

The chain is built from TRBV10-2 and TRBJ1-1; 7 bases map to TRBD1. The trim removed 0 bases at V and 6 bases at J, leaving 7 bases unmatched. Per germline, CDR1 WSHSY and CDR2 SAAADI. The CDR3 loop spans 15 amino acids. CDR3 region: CASSESRWQGAEAFF. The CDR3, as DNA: TGCGCCAGCAGTGAGTCGAGATGGCAGGGGGCTGAAGCTTTCTTT.

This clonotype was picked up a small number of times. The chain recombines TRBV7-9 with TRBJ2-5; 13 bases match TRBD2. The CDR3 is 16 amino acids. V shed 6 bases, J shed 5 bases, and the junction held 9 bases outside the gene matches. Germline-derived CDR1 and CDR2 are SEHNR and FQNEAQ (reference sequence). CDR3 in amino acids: CASRHTSGGAGETQYF. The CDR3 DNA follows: TGTGCCAGCAGACATACTAGCGGGGGGGCCGGCGAGACCCAGTACTTC. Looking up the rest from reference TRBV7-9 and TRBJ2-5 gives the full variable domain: DTGVSQNPRHKITKRGQNVTFRCDPISEHNRLYWYRQTLGQGPEFLTYFQNEAQLEKSRLLSDRFSAERPKGSFSTLEIQRTEQGDSAMYLCASRHTSGGAGETQYFGPGTRLLVL.

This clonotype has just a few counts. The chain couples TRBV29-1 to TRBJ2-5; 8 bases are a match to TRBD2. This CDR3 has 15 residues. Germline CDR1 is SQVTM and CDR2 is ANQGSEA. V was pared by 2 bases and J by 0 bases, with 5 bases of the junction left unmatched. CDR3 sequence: CSVEPLAGYQETQYF. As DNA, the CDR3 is TGCAGCGTTGAACCGCTAGCGGGCTACCAAGAGACCCAGTACTTC. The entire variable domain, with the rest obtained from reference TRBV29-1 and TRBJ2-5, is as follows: SAVISQKPSRDICQRGTSLTIQCQVDSQVTMMFWYRQQPGQSLTLIATANQGSEATYESGFVIDKFPISRPNLTFSTLTVSNMSPEDSSIYLCSVEPLAGYQETQYFGPGTRLLVL.

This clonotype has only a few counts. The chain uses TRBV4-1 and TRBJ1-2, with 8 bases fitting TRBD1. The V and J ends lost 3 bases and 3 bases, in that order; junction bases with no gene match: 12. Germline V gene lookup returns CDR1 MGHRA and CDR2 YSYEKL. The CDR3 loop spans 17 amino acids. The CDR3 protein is CASSQVLGQGGDYGYTF. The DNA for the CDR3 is TGCGCCAGCAGCCAGGTACTAGGACAGGGAGGGGACTATGGCTACACCTTC.

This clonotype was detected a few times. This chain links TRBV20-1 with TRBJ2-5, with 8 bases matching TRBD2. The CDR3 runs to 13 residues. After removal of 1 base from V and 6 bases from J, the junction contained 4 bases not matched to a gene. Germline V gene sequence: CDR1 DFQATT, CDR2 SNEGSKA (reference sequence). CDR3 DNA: TGCAGTGCTAGAGTAACTAGCGGACAGACCCAGTACTTC. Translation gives CSARVTSGQTQYF.

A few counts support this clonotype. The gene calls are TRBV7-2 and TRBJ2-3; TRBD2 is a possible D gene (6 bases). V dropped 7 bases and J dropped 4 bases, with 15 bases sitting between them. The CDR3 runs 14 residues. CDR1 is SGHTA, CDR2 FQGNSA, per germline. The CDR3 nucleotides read TGTGCCAGCACCCGGGGGTCTTTCCCAGATACGCAGTATTTT. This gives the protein CASTRGSFPDTQYF.

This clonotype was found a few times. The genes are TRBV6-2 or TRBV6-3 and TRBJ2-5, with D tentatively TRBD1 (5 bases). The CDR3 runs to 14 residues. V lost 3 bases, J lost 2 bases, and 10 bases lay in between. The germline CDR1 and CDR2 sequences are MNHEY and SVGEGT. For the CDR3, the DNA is TGTGCCAGCAGTTATTTGGACATTCAAGAGACCCAGTACTTC. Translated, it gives CASSYLDIQETQYF.

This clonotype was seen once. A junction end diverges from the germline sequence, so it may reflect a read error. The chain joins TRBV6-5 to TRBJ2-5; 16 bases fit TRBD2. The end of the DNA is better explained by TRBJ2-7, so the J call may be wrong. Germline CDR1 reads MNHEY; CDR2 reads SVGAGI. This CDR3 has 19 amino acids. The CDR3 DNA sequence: TGTGCCGGCAGTTACGCGGGACTAGCGGGAGGGGTCGGAAAGGACGAGCAGTACTTC. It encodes CAGSYAGLAGGVGKDEQYF.

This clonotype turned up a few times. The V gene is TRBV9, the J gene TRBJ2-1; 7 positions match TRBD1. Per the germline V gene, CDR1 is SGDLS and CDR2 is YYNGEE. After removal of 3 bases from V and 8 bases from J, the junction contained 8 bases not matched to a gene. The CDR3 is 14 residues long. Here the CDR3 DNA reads TGTGCCAGCAGCGCCCGGACAGGAGCAGATGAGCAGTTCTTC. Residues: CASSARTGADEQFF.

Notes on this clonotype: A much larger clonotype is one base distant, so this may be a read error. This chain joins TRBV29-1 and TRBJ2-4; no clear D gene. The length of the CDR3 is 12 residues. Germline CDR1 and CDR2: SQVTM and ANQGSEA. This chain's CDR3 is CSVAEAENIQYF. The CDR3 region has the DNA TGCAGCGTTGCAGAAGCCGAAAACATTCAGTACTTC.

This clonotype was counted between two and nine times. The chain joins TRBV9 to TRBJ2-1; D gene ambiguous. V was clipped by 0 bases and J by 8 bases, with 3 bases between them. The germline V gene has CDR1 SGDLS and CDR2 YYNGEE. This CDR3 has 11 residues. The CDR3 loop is CASSVEDEQFF. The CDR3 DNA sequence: TGTGCCAGCAGCGTAGAGGATGAGCAGTTCTTC.

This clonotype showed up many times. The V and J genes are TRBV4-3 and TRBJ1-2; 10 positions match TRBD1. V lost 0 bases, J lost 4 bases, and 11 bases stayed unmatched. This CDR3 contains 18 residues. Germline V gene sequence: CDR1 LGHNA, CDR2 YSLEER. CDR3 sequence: CASSQDMGQGSLIYGYTF. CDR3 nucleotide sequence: TGCGCCAGCAGCCAAGATATGGGACAGGGGAGCCTGATCTATGGCTACACCTTC.

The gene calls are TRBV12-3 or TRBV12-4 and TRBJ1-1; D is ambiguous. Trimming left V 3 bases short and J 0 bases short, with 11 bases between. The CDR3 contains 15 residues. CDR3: CASSLRREMNTEAFF. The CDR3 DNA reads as TGTGCCAGCAGTTTGAGGCGGGAAATGAACACTGAAGCTTTCTTT.

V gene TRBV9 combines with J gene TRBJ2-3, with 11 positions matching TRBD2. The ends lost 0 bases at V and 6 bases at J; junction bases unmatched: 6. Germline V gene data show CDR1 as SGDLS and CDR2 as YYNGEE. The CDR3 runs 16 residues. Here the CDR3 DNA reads TGTGCCAGCAGCGTAGAGATAGCGGGAGGGCCGGATACGCAGTATTTT. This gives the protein CASSVEIAGGPDTQYF. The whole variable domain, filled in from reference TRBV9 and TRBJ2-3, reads DSGVTQTPKHLITATGQRVTLRCSPRSGDLSVYWYQQSLDQGLQFLIQYYNGEERAKGNILERFSAQQFPDLHSELNLSSLELGDSALYFCASSVEIAGGPDTQYFGPGTRLTVL.

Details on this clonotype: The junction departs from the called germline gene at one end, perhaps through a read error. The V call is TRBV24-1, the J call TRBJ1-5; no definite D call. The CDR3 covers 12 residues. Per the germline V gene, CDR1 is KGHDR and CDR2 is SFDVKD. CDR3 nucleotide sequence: TGTGCCACCAGTGATGAAGATCAGCTCCAGCATTTT. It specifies CATSDEDQLQHF.

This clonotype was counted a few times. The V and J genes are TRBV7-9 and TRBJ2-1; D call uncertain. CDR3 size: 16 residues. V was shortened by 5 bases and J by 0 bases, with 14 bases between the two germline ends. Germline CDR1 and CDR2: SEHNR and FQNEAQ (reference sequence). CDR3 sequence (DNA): TGTGCCAGCAGCCCCCAGAGAGGATCCTCCTACAATGAGCAGTTCTTC. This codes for CASSPQRGSSYNEQFF.

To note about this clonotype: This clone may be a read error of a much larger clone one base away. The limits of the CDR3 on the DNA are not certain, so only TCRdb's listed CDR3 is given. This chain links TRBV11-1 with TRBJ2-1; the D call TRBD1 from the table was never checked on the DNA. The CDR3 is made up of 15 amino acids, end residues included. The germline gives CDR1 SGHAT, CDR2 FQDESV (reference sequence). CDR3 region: CASSLGWGAGNERFF.

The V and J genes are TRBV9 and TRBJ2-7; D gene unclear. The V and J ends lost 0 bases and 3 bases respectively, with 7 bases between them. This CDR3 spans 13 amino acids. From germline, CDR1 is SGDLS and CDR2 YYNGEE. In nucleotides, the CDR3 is TGTGCCAGCAGCGTAGGGCTTCACTACGAGCAGTACTTC. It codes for CASSVGLHYEQYF. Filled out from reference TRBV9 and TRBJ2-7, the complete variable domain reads DSGVTQTPKHLITATGQRVTLRCSPRSGDLSVYWYQQSLDQGLQFLIQYYNGEERAKGNILERFSAQQFPDLHSELNLSSLELGDSALYFCASSVGLHYEQYFGPGTRLTVT.

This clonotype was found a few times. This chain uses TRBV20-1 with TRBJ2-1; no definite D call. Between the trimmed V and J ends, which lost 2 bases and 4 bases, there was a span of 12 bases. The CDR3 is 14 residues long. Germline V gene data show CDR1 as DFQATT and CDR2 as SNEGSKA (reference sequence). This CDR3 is CSARPWTAYNEQFF. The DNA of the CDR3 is TGCAGTGCTAGACCTTGGACCGCTTACAATGAGCAGTTCTTC.

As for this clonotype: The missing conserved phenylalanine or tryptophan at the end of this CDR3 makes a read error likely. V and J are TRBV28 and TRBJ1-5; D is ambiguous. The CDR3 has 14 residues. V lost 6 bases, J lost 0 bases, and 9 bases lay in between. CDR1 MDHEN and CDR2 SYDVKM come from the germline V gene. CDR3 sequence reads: CASRTSDSNQPQHC. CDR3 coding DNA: TGTGCCAGCAGGACAAGCGATAGCAATCAGCCCCAGCATTGT.